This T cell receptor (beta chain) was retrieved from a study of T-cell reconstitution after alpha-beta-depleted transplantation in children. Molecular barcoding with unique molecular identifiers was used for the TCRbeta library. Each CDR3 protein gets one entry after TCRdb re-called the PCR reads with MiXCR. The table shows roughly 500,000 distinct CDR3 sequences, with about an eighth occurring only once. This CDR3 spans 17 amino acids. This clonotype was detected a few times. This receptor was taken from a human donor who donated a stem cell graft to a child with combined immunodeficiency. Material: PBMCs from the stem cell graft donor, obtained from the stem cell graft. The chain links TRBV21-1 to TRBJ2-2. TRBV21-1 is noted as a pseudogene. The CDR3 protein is CASSNKFKTSNTGELFF. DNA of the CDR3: TGTGCCAGCAGCAATAAATTCAAAACCTCGAACACCGGGGAGCTGTTTTTT.